These T cell receptor beta chains were read from a single sample in a study of T cell repertoires in cytomegalovirus infection. Using its own MiXCR run on the reads, TCRdb lists one record per CDR3 protein. The sample carries more than 150,000 distinct CDR3 sequences, roughly 30% recorded once. What was sequenced was PBMCs. The receptors stem from a human donor in good health (CMV status not recorded). Some clones in this sample may be carry-over from other donors' samples. Both conserved end residues are part of each CDR3. The order of the fields is D gene, V gene, clone size, J gene, CDR3 DNA, CDR3 protein. A D gene is named only where the DNA matches it firmly. Rows give clone size only sometimes, using once, few, many, or a class for an expanded clone.

d_gene: TRBD1
v_gene: TRBV2
abundance: few
j_gene: TRBJ1-4
CDR3nt: TGTGCCAGCAGTCCCGACAGGGTGGATGAAAAACTGTTTTTT
CDR3aa: CASSPDRVDEKLFF

d_gene: TRBD1
v_gene: TRBV7-2
abundance: few
j_gene: TRBJ1-1
CDR3nt: TGTGCCAGCAGCTTACAGACAGGGTGGACGGCTTTCTTT
CDR3aa: CASSLQTGWTAFF

d_gene: TRBD1
v_gene: TRBV12-3/TRBV12-4
abundance: -
j_gene: TRBJ2-7
CDR3nt: TGTGCCAGCACTACCGTCGGGACAGCCTCCTACGAGCAGTACTTC
CDR3aa: CASTTVGTASYEQYF

d_gene: TRBD1
v_gene: TRBV29-1
abundance: few
j_gene: TRBJ1-5
CDR3nt: TGCAGCGTTGGACAGGGGAATAGCAATCAGCCCCAGCATTTT
CDR3aa: CSVGQGNSNQPQHF

d_gene: TRBD2
v_gene: TRBV7-3
abundance: -
j_gene: TRBJ2-1
CDR3nt: TGTGCCAGCAGCTTACTAGCGGCCTCTTACAATGAGCAGTTCTTC
CDR3aa: CASSLLAASYNEQFF

d_gene: -
v_gene: TRBV7-2
abundance: many
j_gene: TRBJ2-5
CDR3nt: TGTGCCAGCAGCCCCTTAGGTCGGGGGCCCTCGGAGACCCAGTACTTC
CDR3aa: CASSPLGRGPSETQYF

d_gene: -
v_gene: TRBV7-2
abundance: many
j_gene: TRBJ2-5
CDR3nt: TGTGCCAGCAGCCCTGGGAAGGTCGGAGAGACCCAGTACTTC
CDR3aa: CASSPGKVGETQYF

d_gene: TRBD1
v_gene: TRBV7-2
abundance: many
j_gene: TRBJ1-5
CDR3nt: TGTGCCAGCAGCTCGGGACAGAATAGCAATCAGCCCCAGCATTTT
CDR3aa: CASSSGQNSNQPQHF

d_gene: TRBD1
v_gene: TRBV5-4
abundance: -
j_gene: TRBJ2-5
CDR3nt: TGTGCCAGCAGCTTGGGATTCCGGACAGGGAAGTTAGAGACCCAGTACTTC
CDR3aa: CASSLGFRTGKLETQYF

d_gene: TRBD2
v_gene: TRBV23-1
abundance: -
j_gene: TRBJ2-3
CDR3nt: TGCGCCAGCAGTCACCCCGGTAGTCAGGGACTAAGGCATACGCAGTATTTT
CDR3aa: CASSHPGSQGLRHTQYF

d_gene: TRBD2
v_gene: TRBV7-2
abundance: many
j_gene: TRBJ2-3
CDR3nt: TGTGCCAGCAGCTCACTAGCGGGAGCAGATACGCAGTATTTT
CDR3aa: CASSSLAGADTQYF

d_gene: -
v_gene: TRBV7-3
abundance: -
j_gene: TRBJ2-1
CDR3nt: TGTGCCAGCAGCTTAGTTCTTCAGGTTGGCGGGGGCTATTTTGACAATGAGCAGTTCTTC
CDR3aa: CASSLVLQVGGGYFDNEQFF

d_gene: -
v_gene: TRBV6-5
abundance: few
j_gene: TRBJ2-6
CDR3nt: TGTGCCAGCAGTTGGACAGCTCAACTCTTGTCGGGGGCCAACGTCCTGACTTTC
CDR3aa: CASSWTAQLLSGANVLTF

d_gene: -
v_gene: TRBV4-2
abundance: -
j_gene: TRBJ1-3
CDR3nt: TGTGCCAGCAGCCAATCCGGCTCTGGAAACACCATATATTTT
CDR3aa: CASSQSGSGNTIYF

d_gene: -
v_gene: TRBV7-2
abundance: -
j_gene: TRBJ2-5
CDR3nt: TGTGCCAGCGGCCTAGGAGGAGAGACCCAGTACTTC
CDR3aa: CASGLGGETQYF

d_gene: -
v_gene: TRBV7-6
abundance: -
j_gene: TRBJ2-1
CDR3nt: TGTGCCAGCAGAGGGGGCTACAATGAGCAGTTCTTC
CDR3aa: CASRGGYNEQFF

d_gene: -
v_gene: TRBV7-8
abundance: -
j_gene: TRBJ2-1
CDR3nt: TGTGCCAGCAGCTCACAGGGAGATGAGCAGTTCTTC
CDR3aa: CASSSQGDEQFF

d_gene: -
v_gene: TRBV5-6
abundance: -
j_gene: TRBJ2-3
CDR3nt: TGTGCCAGCAGCTTGGGTCCCAGCTACACAGATACGCAGTATTTT
CDR3aa: CASSLGPSYTDTQYF

d_gene: TRBD1
v_gene: TRBV7-2
abundance: -
j_gene: TRBJ2-3
CDR3nt: TGTGCCAGCAGCCCCGGACAGGGAGCGAGAGATACGCAGTATTTT
CDR3aa: CASSPGQGARDTQYF

d_gene: -
v_gene: TRBV11-2
abundance: -
j_gene: TRBJ1-1
CDR3nt: TGTGCCAGCAGCCCCGGGACGGGTACTGAAGCTTTCTTT
CDR3aa: CASSPGTGTEAFF

d_gene: -
v_gene: TRBV6-4
abundance: -
j_gene: TRBJ1-3
CDR3nt: TGTGCCAGCAGTGACTCGGGGGATCCTGGAAACACCATATATTTT
CDR3aa: CASSDSGDPGNTIYF

d_gene: -
v_gene: TRBV6-4
abundance: few
j_gene: TRBJ2-1
CDR3nt: TGTGCCAGCAGTTCAGACGGGGACTCCTACAATGAGCAGTTCTTC
CDR3aa: CASSSDGDSYNEQFF

d_gene: TRBD2
v_gene: TRBV7-8
abundance: many
j_gene: TRBJ2-5
CDR3nt: TGTGCCAGCAGCCCGAGGAGCGGGGGGGCCACAGAGACCCAGTACTTC
CDR3aa: CASSPRSGGATETQYF

d_gene: -
v_gene: TRBV11-2
abundance: many
j_gene: TRBJ1-2
CDR3nt: TGTGCCAGCAGCTTAACAGGAGAAGCGTCCCCCTACTATGGCTACACCTTC
CDR3aa: CASSLTGEASPYYGYTF

d_gene: -
v_gene: TRBV2
abundance: -
j_gene: TRBJ1-6
CDR3nt: TGTGCCAGCAGAATGGACTTAAGCCGCTCCTATAATTCACCCCTCCACTTT
CDR3aa: CASRMDLSRSYNSPLHF

d_gene: -
v_gene: TRBV6-2/TRBV6-3
abundance: -
j_gene: TRBJ1-4
CDR3nt: TGTGCCAGCAGTTACTCGCGGGGAAAACTGTTTTTT
CDR3aa: CASSYSRGKLFF

d_gene: -
v_gene: TRBV20-1
abundance: many
j_gene: TRBJ1-1
CDR3nt: TGCAGTGCTAGAGCTGAGGCCGGCTTGAACACTGAAGCTTTCTTT
CDR3aa: CSARAEAGLNTEAFF

d_gene: -
v_gene: TRBV6-2/TRBV6-3
abundance: few
j_gene: TRBJ1-6
CDR3nt: TGTGCCAGCGGGGATTCGGGGGAGCGGAATTCACCCCTCCACTTT
CDR3aa: CASGDSGERNSPLHF

d_gene: -
v_gene: TRBV19
abundance: -
j_gene: TRBJ2-1
CDR3nt: TGTGCCTCAGGGAGTGAGCAGTTCTTC
CDR3aa: CASGSEQFF

d_gene: TRBD1
v_gene: TRBV5-1
abundance: -
j_gene: TRBJ1-1
CDR3nt: TGCGCCAGCAGCTGGCGACAGGGAGGTACTGAAGCTTTCTTT
CDR3aa: CASSWRQGGTEAFF

d_gene: TRBD2
v_gene: TRBV5-1
abundance: -
j_gene: TRBJ2-1
CDR3nt: TGCGCCAGCAGCTTGACTAGCGGGGGGGCGTATGAGCAGTTCTTC
CDR3aa: CASSLTSGGAYEQFF

d_gene: TRBD2
v_gene: TRBV7-3
abundance: few
j_gene: TRBJ2-5
CDR3nt: TGTGCCAGCAGCCCGGGGGGGCGGGAGACCCAGTACTTC
CDR3aa: CASSPGGRETQYF

d_gene: -
v_gene: TRBV7-8
abundance: -
j_gene: TRBJ2-5
CDR3nt: TGTGCCAGCAGCTTAGCGGAGGGCCAGGCGGAGACCCAGTACTTC
CDR3aa: CASSLAEGQAETQYF

d_gene: TRBD1
v_gene: TRBV23-1
abundance: -
j_gene: TRBJ1-5
CDR3nt: TGCGCCAGCAGTCAACCTCGACAGGGACGGAATCAGCCCCAGCATTTT
CDR3aa: CASSQPRQGRNQPQHF

d_gene: -
v_gene: TRBV27
abundance: -
j_gene: TRBJ1-2
CDR3nt: TGTGCCAGCAGTTCAGACACCTGGCGAGGCTACACCTTC
CDR3aa: CASSSDTWRGYTF

d_gene: -
v_gene: TRBV7-2
abundance: few
j_gene: TRBJ1-2
CDR3nt: TGTGCCAGCAGCCCCTACAGTTTCTCTAACTATGGCTACACCTTC
CDR3aa: CASSPYSFSNYGYTF

d_gene: TRBD2
v_gene: TRBV7-3
abundance: many
j_gene: TRBJ2-1
CDR3nt: TGTGCCAGCAGCCAAGGAAAACTAGCGGGGGAAGGCTCCTACAATGAGCAGTTCTTC
CDR3aa: CASSQGKLAGEGSYNEQFF

d_gene: -
v_gene: TRBV24-1
abundance: -
j_gene: TRBJ2-7
CDR3nt: TGTGCCACCAGTGATGTCCAGCCCGGAGGTCTGGTGTTCGAGCAGTACTTC
CDR3aa: CATSDVQPGGLVFEQYF

d_gene: TRBD2
v_gene: TRBV27
abundance: -
j_gene: TRBJ2-1
CDR3nt: TGTGCCAGCAGTCTAGCGGTAGCCGACAATGAGCAGTTCTTC
CDR3aa: CASSLAVADNEQFF

d_gene: -
v_gene: TRBV7-2
abundance: many
j_gene: TRBJ1-3
CDR3nt: TGTGCCAGCAGCTTAGACCGTGGAAACACCATATATTTT
CDR3aa: CASSLDRGNTIYF

d_gene: TRBD1
v_gene: TRBV2
abundance: -
j_gene: TRBJ1-6
CDR3nt: TGTGCCAGCAGTGAAGCAGGGACAGGGAACCTCCGGGGTAATTCACCCCTCCACTTT
CDR3aa: CASSEAGTGNLRGNSPLHF

d_gene: -
v_gene: TRBV7-9
abundance: many
j_gene: TRBJ2-5
CDR3nt: TGTGCCAGCAACCTCCTAGGGCGAACAGGGACCCAGTACTTC
CDR3aa: CASNLLGRTGTQYF

d_gene: -
v_gene: TRBV6-1
abundance: few
j_gene: TRBJ2-2
CDR3nt: TGTGCCAGCAGTGAATTGCCGGAGAACACCGGGGAGCTGTTTTTT
CDR3aa: CASSELPENTGELFF

d_gene: -
v_gene: TRBV12-3/TRBV12-4
abundance: few
j_gene: TRBJ2-1
CDR3nt: TGTGCCAGCAGTTTAGGGCTAGCCCGGAATGAGCAGTTCTTC
CDR3aa: CASSLGLARNEQFF

d_gene: -
v_gene: TRBV7-2
abundance: -
j_gene: TRBJ2-3
CDR3nt: TGTGCCAGCAGCTTAAGTTTTACAGATACGCAGTATTTT
CDR3aa: CASSLSFTDTQYF

d_gene: -
v_gene: TRBV6-2/TRBV6-3
abundance: -
j_gene: TRBJ2-3
CDR3nt: TGTGCCACCTGGGAGGGGGGCACAGATACGCAGTATTTT
CDR3aa: CATWEGGTDTQYF

d_gene: -
v_gene: TRBV2
abundance: -
j_gene: TRBJ2-2
CDR3nt: TGTGCCAGCACTGTCAAGGGGGGGCACCTGAACACCGGGGAGCTGTTTTTT
CDR3aa: CASTVKGGHLNTGELFF

d_gene: -
v_gene: TRBV6-2/TRBV6-3
abundance: few
j_gene: TRBJ1-2
CDR3nt: TGTGCCAGCACCAATCCGCCAACTAACTATGGCTACACCTTC
CDR3aa: CASTNPPTNYGYTF

d_gene: TRBD1
v_gene: TRBV19
abundance: -
j_gene: TRBJ1-5
CDR3nt: TGTGCCAGTAGTACTGGACAGGGCCAGGCGCCCCAGCATTTT
CDR3aa: CASSTGQGQAPQHF

d_gene: -
v_gene: TRBV2
abundance: few
j_gene: TRBJ2-3
CDR3nt: TGTGCCAGCAGCCCAGGTTCTCCCCGGACAGATACGCAGTATTTT
CDR3aa: CASSPGSPRTDTQYF

d_gene: -
v_gene: TRBV5-1
abundance: once
j_gene: TRBJ2-7
CDR3nt: TGCGCCAGCGGTCGGGGCCCCCCAGGGAACCACGAGCAGTACTTC
CDR3aa: CASGRGPPGNHEQYF

d_gene: TRBD1
v_gene: TRBV7-4
abundance: -
j_gene: TRBJ1-2
CDR3nt: TGTGCCAGCAGTAGGCCGGGACAGGGGTACCATGGCTACACCTTC
CDR3aa: CASSRPGQGYHGYTF